There are many counts of the clone carrying this T cell receptor (beta chain). This specimen comes from a study of T-cell memory formation after mild COVID-19. One entry per CDR3 protein results from TCRdb running MiXCR on the 5' RACE reads. The sample consists of under 450,000 distinct CDR3 sequences, approximately 15% of them appearing once. This TCR was recovered from a man younger than 35 who had mild COVID-19 (a few samples of this study predate the infection). Cell type and time point are not known. The source material was PBMCs or a T cell subset sorted from them (not recorded which).

CDR3 in DNA: TGTGCCTGGAGACCGGGGGGCCGTTACACCGGGGAGCTGTTTTTT. It is translated as CAWRPGGRYTGELFF. J is TRBJ2-2 and V is TRBV30, with D perhaps TRBD2 (7 bases). The germline CDR1 and CDR2 sequences are GTSNPN and SVGIG (reference sequence). V lost 3 bases and J lost 3, with 14 bases in between. The CDR3 is 15 amino acids. The complete variable domain, with remaining parts taken from reference TRBV30 and TRBJ2-2, reads SQTIHQWPATLVQPVGSPLSLECTVEGTSNPNLYWYRQAAGRGLQLLFYSVGIGQISSEVPQNLSASRPQDRQFILSSKKLLLSDSGFYLCAWRPGGRYTGELFFGEGSRLTVL.